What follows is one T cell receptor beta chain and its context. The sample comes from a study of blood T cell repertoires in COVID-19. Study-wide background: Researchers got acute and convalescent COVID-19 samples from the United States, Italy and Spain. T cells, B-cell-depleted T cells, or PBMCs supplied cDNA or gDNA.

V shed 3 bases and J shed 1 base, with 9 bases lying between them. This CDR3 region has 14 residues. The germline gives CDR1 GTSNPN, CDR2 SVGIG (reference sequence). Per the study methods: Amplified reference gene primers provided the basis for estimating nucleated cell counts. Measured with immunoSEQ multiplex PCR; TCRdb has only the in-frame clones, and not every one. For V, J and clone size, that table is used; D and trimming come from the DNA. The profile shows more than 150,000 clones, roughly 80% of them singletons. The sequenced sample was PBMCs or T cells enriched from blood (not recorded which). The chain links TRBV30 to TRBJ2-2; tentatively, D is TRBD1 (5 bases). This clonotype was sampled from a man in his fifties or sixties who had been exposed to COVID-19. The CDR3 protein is CAWRKDKNTGELFF. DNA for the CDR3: TGTGCCTGGAGAAAGGACAAGAACACCGGGGAGCTGTTTTTT. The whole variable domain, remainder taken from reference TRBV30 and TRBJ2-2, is SQTIHQWPATLVQPVGSPLSLECTVEGTSNPNLYWYRQAAGRGLQLLFYSVGIGQISSEVPQNLSASRPQDRQFILSSKKLLLSDSGFYLCAWRKDKNTGELFFGEGSRLTVL.